The T cell receptor (beta chain) described here comes from a study of cytomegalovirus exposure and HLA in healthy donors. Regarding the study as a whole: The tendency of first-cohort TCR clusters to co-occur in the 110 or so validation repertoires emerged from a later analysis. Cytomegalovirus association was assigned to under 200 TCR beta chains.

Sequenced by immunoSEQ multiplex PCR; TCRdb stores in-frame clones only, minus some. Among about 220,000 clones listed, approximately 88% were seen once. For this clone: The antigen is undetermined.

CDR1 and CDR2 from the germline V gene are SGDLS and YYNGEE. V lost 3 bases and J 2 bases, leaving 14 bases between the germline ends. The CDR3 is made up of 16 amino acids. The chain carries TRBV9 and TRBJ2-2; either TRBD1 or TRBD2 may supply D (6 bases each). This clonotype was obtained from a woman aged 25 to 45 in good health and CMV-seropositive. The sample comprised PBMCs. CDR3: CASSENGGGNTGELFF. The CDR3 DNA reads TGTGCCAGCAGCGAAAACGGAGGGGGAAACACCGGGGAGCTGTTTTTT.